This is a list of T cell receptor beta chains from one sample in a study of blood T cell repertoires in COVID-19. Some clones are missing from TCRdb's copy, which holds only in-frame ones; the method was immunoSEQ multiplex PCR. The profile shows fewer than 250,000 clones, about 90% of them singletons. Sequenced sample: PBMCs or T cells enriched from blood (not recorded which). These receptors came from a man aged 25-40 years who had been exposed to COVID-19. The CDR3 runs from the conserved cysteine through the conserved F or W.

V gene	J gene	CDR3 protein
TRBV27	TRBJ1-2	CASSSGQGLYGYTF
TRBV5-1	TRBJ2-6	CASSKPSGTVFGANVLTF
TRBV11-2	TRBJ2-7	CASSPSGGAGYEQYF
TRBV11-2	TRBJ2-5	CASSLERGPKETQYF
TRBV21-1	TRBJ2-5	CASSDGLVLHQETQYF
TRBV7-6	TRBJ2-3	CASSLAIRGGARGLTDTQYF
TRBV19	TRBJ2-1	CASSNSGIPPGDEQFF
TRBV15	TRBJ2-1	CATSRISSYNEQFF
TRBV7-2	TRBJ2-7	CASSLTQTYEQYF
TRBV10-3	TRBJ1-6	CAIRPGNNSPLHF
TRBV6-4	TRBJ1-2	CASSDSEEGGRHYTF
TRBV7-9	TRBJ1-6	CASSLARSGVSYNSPLHF
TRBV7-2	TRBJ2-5	CASSITSGGAQETQYF
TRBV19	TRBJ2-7	CASSRQGAYEQYF
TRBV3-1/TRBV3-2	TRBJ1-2	CASSRDPGYGYTF
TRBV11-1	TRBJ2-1	CASSRLWDRGNEQFF
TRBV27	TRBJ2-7	CASSGTTYEQYF
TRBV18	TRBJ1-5	CASSFVRTGGGHQPQHF
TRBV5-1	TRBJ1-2	CASRNTFRGYNYGYTF
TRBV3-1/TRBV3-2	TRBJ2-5	CASSPSGGRYQETQYF
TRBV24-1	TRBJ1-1	CATSDSRDRWDMNTEAFF
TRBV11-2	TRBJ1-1	CASSATGAEAEAFF
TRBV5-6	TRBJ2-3	CASSPGLQGTTDTQYF
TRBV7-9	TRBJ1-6	CASSRTLNSPLHF
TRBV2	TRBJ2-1	CASSVEGTFNNEQFF
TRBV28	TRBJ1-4	CASSPTGAATNEKLFF
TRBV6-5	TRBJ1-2	CATWGGTYYGYTF
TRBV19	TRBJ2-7	CASSAGTSSYEQYF